This record covers a single T cell receptor beta chain. Its target is not known. The data were obtained in a study of T cell repertoires in cytomegalovirus infection. Germline assignment: CDR1 MDHEN and CDR2 SYDVKM. V was cut by 5 bases and J by 4 bases, with 30 bases left in between. The CDR3 extends over 20 amino acids. TCRdb reanalysed the reads using MiXCR and keeps one entry per CDR3 protein. Counted here are more than 500,000 distinct CDR3 sequences, more than 15% occurring once; the ten biggest clones make up 20% to 30%. Study conclusions and caveats: Dominant in the ex vivo response were TCR beta clonotypes restricted by HLA-C and specific for CMV.

The V and J genes are TRBV28 and TRBJ1-3; maybe TRBD1 (6 bases). The clonotype comes from a human donor in good health (CMV status not recorded). Some clones in this sample may be carry-over from other donors' samples. The sample taken for sequencing was CD8+ T cells from PBMCs. CDR3 DNA sequence: TGTGCCAGCAGTCCCTCCTATAAACCCTTGACAGGAAGGTCCGGAAACACCATATATTTT. Protein sequence: CASSPSYKPLTGRSGNTIYF. The complete variable domain, with remaining parts taken from reference TRBV28 and TRBJ1-3, reads DVKVTQSSRYLVKRTGEKVFLECVQDMDHENMFWYRQDPGLGLRLIYFSYDVKMKEKGDIPEGYSVSREKKERFSLILESASTNQTSMYLCASSPSYKPLTGRSGNTIYFGEGSWLTVV.